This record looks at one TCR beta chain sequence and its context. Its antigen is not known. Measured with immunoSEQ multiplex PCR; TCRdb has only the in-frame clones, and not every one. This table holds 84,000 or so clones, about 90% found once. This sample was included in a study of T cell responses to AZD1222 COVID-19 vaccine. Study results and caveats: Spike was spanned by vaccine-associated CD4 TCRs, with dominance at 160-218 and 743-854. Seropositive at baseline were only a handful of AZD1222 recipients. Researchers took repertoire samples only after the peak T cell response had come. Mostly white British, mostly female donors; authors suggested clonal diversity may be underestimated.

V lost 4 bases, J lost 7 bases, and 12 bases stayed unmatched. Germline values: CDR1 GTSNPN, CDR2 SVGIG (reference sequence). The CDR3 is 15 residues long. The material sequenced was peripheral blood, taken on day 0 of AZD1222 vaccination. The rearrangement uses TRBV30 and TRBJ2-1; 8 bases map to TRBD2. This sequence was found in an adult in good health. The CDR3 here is CAWISSGSLINEQFF. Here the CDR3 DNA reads TGTGCCTGGATTTCGAGCGGGAGTCTTATTAATGAGCAGTTCTTC. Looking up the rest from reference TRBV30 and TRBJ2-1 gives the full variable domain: SQTIHQWPATLVQPVGSPLSLECTVEGTSNPNLYWYRQAAGRGLQLLFYSVGIGQISSEVPQNLSASRPQDRQFILSSKKLLLSDSGFYLCAWISSGSLINEQFFGPGTRLTVL.